This TCR beta chain stems from a study of OX40 agonist ivuxolimab in advanced cancers. With 5 bases removed from V and 3 bases from J, the gap between germline ends came to 14 bases. The CDR3 is made up of 14 amino acids. CDR1 is SGHNT and CDR2 is YENEEA in the germline V gene. Turning to this clone: Its antigen is currently unknown.

Broader study findings: Among the least clonally expanded were partial responders at 0.1-3.0 mg/kg.

Here immunoSEQ multiplex PCR was the method, and the copy in TCRdb shows in-frame clones only, minus some. The table includes 65,000 or so clones, roughly 84% detected once. This chain uses TRBV11-3 with TRBJ2-7; D remains unclear. The clonotype was recovered from an adult with an advanced solid tumor such as melanoma, head and neck, liver or kidney cancer. This material consisted of CD4+ or CD8+ T cells sorted from blood, taken in a trial of the OX40 agonist ivuxolimab. The CDR3 coding sequence is TGTGCCAGCAGCCCTGGACGGAACTACTACGAGCAGTACTTC. Amino acid sequence: CASSPGRNYYEQYF.